Below, one T cell receptor (beta chain) is given with its context. It lacks a known antigen. The record has no base qualities; no much larger clone is one base away. According to the study, the label for this sample's time point signals: pre-treatment sample, taken before nivolumab and TIL therapy. Adults with stage 4 NSCLC were enrolled from October 2017 to early 2020 in a dual-center phase I trial. Samples came from a single-arm, open-label phase I trial of tumor-infiltrating lymphocyte therapy with nivolumab in advanced non-small cell lung cancer. Blood mononuclear cells from EDTA tubes were isolated by Ficoll gradient, snap-frozen as pellets, and DNA was extracted with a Qiagen mini-prep kit. This sample is drawn from a study of TIL therapy for anti-PD-1-resistant metastatic lung cancer (dated by TCRdb to the early 2020s). In terms of the full investigation: Before any PD-1/PD-L1 blockade was given, tumors were harvested, nivolumab was then administered, and patients who progressed went on to receive lymphodepletion, an infusion of expanded TIL, and IL-2. Enrolled patients had a median age of approximately 49 years (range about 38-85) and a median tumor PD-L1 proportion score of 6% to 6.5%. The cohort was composed predominantly of lung adenocarcinoma, with a few EGFR-mutant and two ALK-rearranged tumors included, and half of patients were identified as current or former smokers. Across the cohort, whole-exome sequencing showed a median non-synonymous tumor mutation burden of approximately 1.5 mutations per megabase. T cell receptor beta sequencing of tumor and peripheral blood served to follow clonotypes across the tumor, the expanded TIL product, and serial blood samples. Points the paper makes about the study in general: The cohort was highly selected, including more treatment-naive, never-smoker and oncogene-addicted patients than is typical, which limits generalizability. Infused TIL clonotypes partially replaced the baseline peripheral repertoire then decayed over months, with no apparent association between persistence and response. The study protocol defined all tumor marker inferences as exploratory.

TCR beta CDR3 regions were amplified from genomic DNA with the immunoSEQ v3 hsTCRB kit using bias-controlled multiplex PCR. TCR libraries were sequenced on an Illumina NextSeq 500 to approximately 2 million read pairs for survey level or roughly 5-6.5 million for deep level. In the source study's methods: Clonality was reported by immunoSEQ Analyzer software, which also assigned V, D and J genes and filtered out non-productive sequences. Repertoires were compared by productive Simpson clonality and by the Morisita overlap index of productive TRB rearrangements between infused TIL and blood. Absolute clonotype counts in blood were estimated as lymphocyte count times CD3+ fraction times the clone's productive frequency. Imported from immuneACCESS, the table was reduced by TCRdb to in-frame sequences with V and J called. These copies leave out some clones; in studies compared against another copy, an unresolved V gene accounts for under half, and the cause of the remainder is not known. D and trimming were read from the DNA, whereas the V and J calls and clone size are those reported in that table. The sample data list about 59,000 clones, and less than 85% of these were observed just once. The top ten constitute about 1.8% of the sample.

There are 12 amino acids in the CDR3, from cysteine to phenylalanine inclusive. The retained sequence is limited to the CDR3, 36 bases, with the frame set at the first base. Via the germline V gene, CDR1 is LGHNA and CDR2 YNFKEQ. The junction carries 4 bases between V and J, which are trimmed by 0 bases and 5 bases respectively. The TCR sequence derives from a person aged 25-85 years with non-small cell lung cancer. The sequenced sample was blood, obtained at baseline. This chain is built from TRBV4-2 and TRBJ2-5; the D gene remains uncertain. The sequenced DNA: TGTGCCAGCAGCCAAGATAGGGAGACCCAGTACTTC. Protein translation: CASSQDRETQYF.